This entry lists 20 T cell receptor beta chains sequenced from one sample in a study of graft-versus-host responses after intestinal transplantation. The method was immunoSEQ multiplex PCR; TCRdb's version includes in-frame clones alone and lacks a portion of them. The table lists some 83,000 clones, around 91% of them singletons. Antigen specificity for these receptors is unknown. The input for sequencing was unstimulated CD4+ T cells sorted from spleen or lymph node cells, taken before intestinal transplant. The receptors were gathered from a human donor who received an intestinal transplant.

The V and J genes are TRBV7-7 and TRBJ2-3; the match to TRBD2 covers 9 bases. Trimming at V came to 1 base and at J to 6 bases, leaving 5 bases not matched to a gene. Per the germline V gene, CDR1 is SSHAT and CDR2 is FNYEAQ (reference sequence). The CDR3 has 15 residues. In DNA form, the CDR3 reads TGTGCCAGCAGCTTAGGGCGGGGGGGCCTGGATACGCAGTATTTT. As protein: CASSLGRGGLDTQYF.

The genes are TRBV6-5 and TRBJ1-3; D gene ambiguous. The CDR3 loop spans 14 amino acids. V lost 2 bases, J lost 0 bases, and 5 bases lay in between. The germline V gene encodes CDR1 MNHEY and CDR2 SVGAGI. CDR3 in amino acids: CASSYQISGNTIYF. Written as DNA, the CDR3 is TGTGCCAGCAGTTACCAGATCTCTGGAAACACCATATATTTT.

The chain is built from TRBV5-1 and TRBJ2-1, with 11 bases lining up with TRBD2. V shed 4 bases and J 9 bases; nucleotides not matched to a gene: 9. This CDR3 is built from 15 residues. Per germline, CDR1 SGHRS and CDR2 YFSETQ. The CDR3, as DNA: TGCGCCAGCAGCCCGGGACTAGCGGATGCTGGTGAGCAGTTCTTC. As protein: CASSPGLADAGEQFF.

The chain combines TRBV27 with TRBJ2-3; D remains unclear. Germline values: CDR1 MNHEY, CDR2 SMNVEV (reference sequence). V was clipped by 0 bases and J by 1 base, with 5 bases between them. The CDR3 length is 14 residues. CDR3 bases: TGTGCCAGCAGTTTATCGCTAGGCACAGATACGCAGTATTTT. The encoded protein is CASSLSLGTDTQYF.

This clone came up once. The genes are TRBV4-3 and TRBJ2-7, with D possibly being TRBD2 (6 bases). V lost 4 bases and J 7 bases, leaving 17 bases between the germline ends. In germline, CDR1 is LGHNA, CDR2 YSLEER. CDR3 length: 14 amino acids. As DNA, the CDR3 is TGCGCCAGCAGCCGGACGGCGGGATCCGGGGAGCAGTACTTC. Translating it yields CASSRTAGSGEQYF.

The rearrangement joins TRBV6-5 to TRBJ1-2; 8 bases fit TRBD1. CDR3 size: 13 residues. Germline V gene data show CDR1 as MNHEY and CDR2 as SVGAGI. V shed 5 bases and J 5 bases; nucleotides not matched to a gene: 4. Written as DNA, the CDR3 is TGTGCCAGCAGTCGGGACAGGCAGTATGGCTACACCTTC. It encodes CASSRDRQYGYTF.

The chain has TRBV2 and TRBJ2-7; D is perhaps TRBD2 (5 bases). V lost 8 bases and J 8 bases, leaving 13 bases between the germline ends. CDR1 is SNHLY and CDR2 is FYNNEI in the germline V gene. CDR3 length: 11 residues. CDR3 residues: CASRTQEKQYF. The CDR3 DNA reads as TGTGCCAGCCGGACTCAGGAAAAGCAGTACTTC.

The chain recombines TRBV4-3 with TRBJ2-3, with D tentatively TRBD2 (7 bases). V lost 0 bases and J 0 bases, leaving 16 bases between the germline ends. The germline V gene encodes CDR1 LGHNA and CDR2 YSLEER. CDR3 length: 18 amino acids. The chain's CDR3 is CASSQDLGGGTSTDTQYF. The CDR3 DNA reads as TGCGCCAGCAGCCAAGATCTGGGGGGGGGCACTAGCACAGATACGCAGTATTTT.

The chain links TRBV4-1 to TRBJ2-3, with 8 bases lining up with TRBD2. The CDR3 covers 16 residues. Germline CDR1 and CDR2: MGHRA and YSYEKL. V trimming: 2 bases; J trimming: 3 bases; junction bases outside the gene matches: 7. The CDR3: CASSQFGLAATDTQYF. The CDR3 nucleotides read TGCGCCAGCAGCCAATTTGGACTAGCTGCGACAGATACGCAGTATTTT.

The chain combines TRBV10-3 with TRBJ2-2, with D unclear. The length of the CDR3 is 13 residues. Germline V gene lookup returns CDR1 ENHRY and CDR2 SYGVKD. Trimming stripped 8 bases from V and 1 base from J, with 8 bases between. CDR3 DNA: TGTGCCATCTTTACATGGAACACCGGGGAGCTGTTTTTT. It encodes CAIFTWNTGELFF.

This clone appeared a single time. CDR3 amino acids: CATNTGTSGYNEQFF. The CDR3 coding sequence is TGTGCCACCAACACCGGGACTAGCGGGTACAATGAGCAGTTCTTC. The V gene is TRBV15, the J gene TRBJ2-1, with 12 bases fitting TRBD2. The V and J ends lost 7 bases and 4 bases, in that order; junction bases with no gene match: 5. Germline assignment: CDR1 LNHNV and CDR2 YYDKDF (reference sequence). This CDR3 spans 15 amino acids.

The rearrangement uses TRBV19 and TRBJ2-7; 9 nucleotides agree with TRBD1. From germline, CDR1 is LNHDA and CDR2 SQIVND (reference sequence). V lost 8 bases and J lost 3; bases outside the gene matches: 11. The CDR3 is made up of 15 amino acids. The CDR3 sequence: CASQPSGTGNYEQYF. The CDR3 region has the DNA TGTGCCAGTCAACCTTCCGGGACAGGGAACTACGAGCAGTACTTC.

The chain links TRBV30 to TRBJ1-1, with 9 nucleotides matching TRBD1. The CDR3 length is 16 residues. After removal of 1 base from V and 6 bases from J, the junction contained 12 bases not matched to a gene. Germline V gene sequence: CDR1 GTSNPN, CDR2 SVGIG (reference sequence). CDR3 bases: TGTGCCTGGAGTGCCAAGACGCTAACAGGGGGCTCTGAAGCTTTCTTT. Its protein product is CAWSAKTLTGGSEAFF.

The genes are TRBV18 and TRBJ2-3; no reliable D call. V lost 6 bases and J lost 3, with 10 bases in between. The CDR3 is 13 residues long. Germline CDR1 is KGHSH and CDR2 is LQKENI. The CDR3 DNA is TGTGCCAGCTCCTTGCAGTCTACAGATACGCAGTATTTT. The encoded protein is CASSLQSTDTQYF.

The chain uses TRBV12-5 and TRBJ2-5; TRBD1 matches at 7 bases. CDR3 size: 17 residues. CDR1 is LGHNT and CDR2 is FRNRAP in the germline V gene. The trim removed 1 base at V and 1 base at J, leaving 9 bases unmatched. In DNA form, the CDR3 reads TGTGCTAGTGGTTTGGATTACAGGGGATGGGGCCAAGAGACCCAGTACTTC. This encodes CASGLDYRGWGQETQYF.

This rearrangement joins TRBV6-5 to TRBJ2-2; TRBD1 matches at 10 bases. The germline gives CDR1 MNHEY, CDR2 SVGAGI. With V trimmed by 7 bases and J by 7 bases, 6 bases remained unmatched. CDR3 length: 14 residues. CDR3 DNA sequence: TGTGCCAGCACTAACGGGGACAGGGGCGGGGAGCTGTTTTTT. Translating it yields CASTNGDRGGELFF.

The chain employs TRBV19 and TRBJ1-2; D unclear. The CDR3 is made up of 14 amino acids. V lost 5 bases and J lost 6, with 16 bases in between. The germline V gene has CDR1 LNHDA and CDR2 SQIVND (reference sequence). The CDR3 sequence: CASSRTPRRDGYTF. The CDR3 DNA reads TGTGCCAGTAGTCGAACCCCGCGTCGGGATGGCTACACCTTC.

The genes are TRBV7-2 and TRBJ2-1; perhaps TRBD2 as D (5 bases). Germline V gene data show CDR1 as SGHTA and CDR2 as FQGNSA. V lost 1 base and J lost 13, with 14 bases in between. The CDR3 is made up of 13 amino acids. CDR3 sequence reads: CASSLVPSSPQFF. The CDR3 nucleotides read TGTGCCAGCAGCTTAGTGCCTAGCAGCCCCCAGTTCTTC.

The rearrangement joins TRBV30 to TRBJ1-2, with TRBD1 identical over 7 bases. V shed 0 bases, J shed 7 bases, and the junction held 5 bases outside the gene matches. Per the germline V gene, CDR1 is GTSNPN and CDR2 is SVGIG (reference sequence). The CDR3 covers 13 residues. CDR3 amino acids: CAWSVKGAGGYTF. CDR3 DNA sequence: TGTGCCTGGAGTGTAAAGGGGGCAGGTGGCTACACCTTC.

The chain has TRBV2 and TRBJ2-3, with 11 bases identical to TRBD2. With V trimmed by 8 bases and J by 3 bases, 4 bases remained unmatched. The length of the CDR3 is 14 residues. In germline, CDR1 is SNHLY, CDR2 FYNNEI. The chain's CDR3 is CASSGLAETDTQYF. The CDR3 DNA is TGTGCCAGCTCGGGACTAGCGGAAACAGATACGCAGTATTTT.